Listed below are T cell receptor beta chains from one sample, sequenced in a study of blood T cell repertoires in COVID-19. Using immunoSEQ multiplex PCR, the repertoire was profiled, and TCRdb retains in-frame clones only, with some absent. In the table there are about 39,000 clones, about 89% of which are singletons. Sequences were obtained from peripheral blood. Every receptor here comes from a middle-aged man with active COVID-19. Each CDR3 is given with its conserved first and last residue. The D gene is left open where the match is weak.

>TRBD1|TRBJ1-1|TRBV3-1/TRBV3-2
CASSQVNRGTEAFF
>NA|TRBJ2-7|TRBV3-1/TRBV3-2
CASSQRTTFRSYEQYF
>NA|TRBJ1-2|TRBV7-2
CASSLVGREDGYTF
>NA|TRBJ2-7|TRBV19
CASSIQGLTYEQYF
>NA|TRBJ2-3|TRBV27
CASRTTGTDTQYF
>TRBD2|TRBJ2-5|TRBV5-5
CASSGLAGLYQETQYF
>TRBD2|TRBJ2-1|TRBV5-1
CASSLAGGLADNEQFF
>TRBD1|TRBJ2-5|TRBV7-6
CASSLAAQGAGETQYF
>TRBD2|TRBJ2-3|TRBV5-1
CASSRTLAGADTQYF
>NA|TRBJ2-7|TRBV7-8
CASSLVYTHASYEQYF
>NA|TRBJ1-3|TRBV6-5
CASSSRPGNTIYF
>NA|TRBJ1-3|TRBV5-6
CASSLSGNRNTIYF
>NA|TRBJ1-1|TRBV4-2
CASSFEGVTEAFF
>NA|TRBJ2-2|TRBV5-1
CASSLTGSSGELFF
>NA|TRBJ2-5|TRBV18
CASSGGYQETQYF
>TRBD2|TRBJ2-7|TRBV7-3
CASSSGGRGYEQYF
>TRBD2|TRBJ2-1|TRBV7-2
CASSQTSGTYNEQFF
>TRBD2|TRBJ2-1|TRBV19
CASSTAILAGKYNEQFF
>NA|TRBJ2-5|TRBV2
CASSAPVGGWETQYF
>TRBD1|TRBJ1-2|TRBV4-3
CASSQDQGDGYTF
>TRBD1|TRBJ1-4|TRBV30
CAWGLGQLNEKLFF
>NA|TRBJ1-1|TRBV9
CASSVGGGAGNTEAFF
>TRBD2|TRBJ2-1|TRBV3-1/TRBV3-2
CASSLGTSVLNEQFF
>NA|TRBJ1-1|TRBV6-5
CASSYPTQGKTEAFF
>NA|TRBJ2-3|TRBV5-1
CASGQEADTQYF
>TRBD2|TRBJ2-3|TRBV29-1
CSVGGGTDTQYF
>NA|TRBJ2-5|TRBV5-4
CASSLDSQETQYF
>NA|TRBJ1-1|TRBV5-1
CASSFFDSGHTEAFF
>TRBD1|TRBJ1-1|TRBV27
CASSLGGHRGHTEAFF
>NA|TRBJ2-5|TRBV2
CATSPGGARETQYF
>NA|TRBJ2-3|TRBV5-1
CASSVSGGITDTQYF
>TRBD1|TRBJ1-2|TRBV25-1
CASSDPYRGLYGYTF
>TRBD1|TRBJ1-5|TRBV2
CASRTSDREGSNQPQHF
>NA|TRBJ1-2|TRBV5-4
CASSPDGNYGYTF
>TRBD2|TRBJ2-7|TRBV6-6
CASTHGGGTYEQYF
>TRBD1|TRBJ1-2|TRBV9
CASSVETGGGYTF
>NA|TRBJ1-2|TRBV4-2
CASSQGQGGGYTF
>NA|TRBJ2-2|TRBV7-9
CASSSDRTNTGELFF
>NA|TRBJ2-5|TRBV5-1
CASSLGGVQETQYF
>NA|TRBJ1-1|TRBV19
CASSHRESTEAFF
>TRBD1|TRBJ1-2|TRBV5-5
CASSWTGVKGYTF
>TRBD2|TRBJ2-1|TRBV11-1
CASSPTYSGEQFF
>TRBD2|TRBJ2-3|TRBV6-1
CASSDQGLAADTQYF
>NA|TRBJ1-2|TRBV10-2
CASSELISGGDYGYTF
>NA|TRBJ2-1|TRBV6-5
CASSPGYSYNEQFF
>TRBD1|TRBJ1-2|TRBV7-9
CASSLALGTGSGYTF
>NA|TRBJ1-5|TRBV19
CASSIATYSNQPQHF
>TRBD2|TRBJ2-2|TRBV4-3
CASSQELAGSTGELFF
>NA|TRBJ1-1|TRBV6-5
CASSYSGVDTEAFF
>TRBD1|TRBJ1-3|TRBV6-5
CASRPDRVSGNTIYF
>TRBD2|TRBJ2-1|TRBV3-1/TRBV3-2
CASSLGLAGDLANEQFF
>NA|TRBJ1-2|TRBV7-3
CASSLTGLTAGYTF
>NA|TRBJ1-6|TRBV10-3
CAISESAGNSPLHF
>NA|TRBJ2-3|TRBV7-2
CASSLDSSTDTQYF
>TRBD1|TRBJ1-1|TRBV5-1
CASSLTGGGNTEAFF
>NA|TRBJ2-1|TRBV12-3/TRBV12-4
CASSFGGPNEQFF
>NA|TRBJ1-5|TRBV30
CAWSAPRTASNQPQHF